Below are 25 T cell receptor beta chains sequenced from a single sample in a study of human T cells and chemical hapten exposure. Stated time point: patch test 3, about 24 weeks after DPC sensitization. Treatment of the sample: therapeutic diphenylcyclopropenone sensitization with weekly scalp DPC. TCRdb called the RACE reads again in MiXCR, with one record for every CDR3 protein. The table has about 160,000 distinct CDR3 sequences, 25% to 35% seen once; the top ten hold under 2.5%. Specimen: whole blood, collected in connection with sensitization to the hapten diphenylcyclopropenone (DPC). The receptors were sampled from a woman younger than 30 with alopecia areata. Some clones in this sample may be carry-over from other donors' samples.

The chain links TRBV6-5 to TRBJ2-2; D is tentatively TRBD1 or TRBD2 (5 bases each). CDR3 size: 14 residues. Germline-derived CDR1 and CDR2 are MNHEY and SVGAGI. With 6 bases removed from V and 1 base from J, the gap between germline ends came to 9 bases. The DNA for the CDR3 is TGTGCCAGCAGCTTGGGACGGAACACCGGGGAGCTGTTTTTT. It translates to CASSLGRNTGELFF.

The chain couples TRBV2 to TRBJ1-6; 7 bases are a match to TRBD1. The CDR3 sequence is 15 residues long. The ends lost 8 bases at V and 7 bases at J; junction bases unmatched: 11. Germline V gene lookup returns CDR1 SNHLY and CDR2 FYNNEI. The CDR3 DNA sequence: TGTGCCAGCTGGGGCCCCGGGACAGAGAATTCACCCCTCCACTTT. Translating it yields CASWGPGTENSPLHF.

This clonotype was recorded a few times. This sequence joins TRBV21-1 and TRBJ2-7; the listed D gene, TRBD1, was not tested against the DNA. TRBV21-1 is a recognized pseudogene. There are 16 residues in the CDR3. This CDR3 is CASKRTGPNFTYEQYF. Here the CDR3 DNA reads TGTGCCAGCAAACGGACAGGTCCCAACTTTACCTACGAGCAGTACTTC.

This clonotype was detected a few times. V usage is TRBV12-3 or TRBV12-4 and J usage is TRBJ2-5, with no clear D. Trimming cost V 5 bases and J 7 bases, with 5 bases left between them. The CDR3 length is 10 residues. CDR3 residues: CASSAGTQYF. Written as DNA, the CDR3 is TGTGCCAGCAGTGCCGGGACCCAGTACTTC.

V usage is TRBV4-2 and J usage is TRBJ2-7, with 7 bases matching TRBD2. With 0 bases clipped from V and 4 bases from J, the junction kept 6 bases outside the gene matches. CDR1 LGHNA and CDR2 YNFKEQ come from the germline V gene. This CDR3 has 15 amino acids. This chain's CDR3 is CASSQEGEGGYEQYF. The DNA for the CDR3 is TGTGCCAGCAGCCAAGAGGGGGAGGGTGGGTACGAGCAGTACTTC.

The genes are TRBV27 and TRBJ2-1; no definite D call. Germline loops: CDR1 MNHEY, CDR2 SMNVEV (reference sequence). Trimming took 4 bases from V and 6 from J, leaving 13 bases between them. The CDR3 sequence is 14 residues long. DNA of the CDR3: TGTGCCAGCAGTTATACTGCCTACACCAATGAGCAGTTCTTC. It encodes CASSYTAYTNEQFF.

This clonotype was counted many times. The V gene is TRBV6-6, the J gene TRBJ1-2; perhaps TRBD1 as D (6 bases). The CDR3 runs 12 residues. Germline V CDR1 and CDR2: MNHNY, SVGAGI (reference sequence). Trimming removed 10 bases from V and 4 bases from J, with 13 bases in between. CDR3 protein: CATAQGSYGYTF. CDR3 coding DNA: TGTGCCACCGCACAGGGTAGCTATGGCTACACCTTC.

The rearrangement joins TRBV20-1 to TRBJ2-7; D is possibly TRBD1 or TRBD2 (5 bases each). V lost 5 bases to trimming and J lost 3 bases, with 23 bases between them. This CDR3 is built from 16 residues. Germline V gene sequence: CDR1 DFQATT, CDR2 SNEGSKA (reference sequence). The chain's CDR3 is CSARDLAGSWVYEQYF. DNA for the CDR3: TGCAGTGCTCGGGACCTAGCCGGATCGTGGGTCTACGAGCAGTACTTC.

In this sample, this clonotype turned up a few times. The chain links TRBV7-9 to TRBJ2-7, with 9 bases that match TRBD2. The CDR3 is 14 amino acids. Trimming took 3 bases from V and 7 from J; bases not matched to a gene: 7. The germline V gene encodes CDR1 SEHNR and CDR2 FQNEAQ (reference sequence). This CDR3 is CASSLAGGPREQYF. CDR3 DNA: TGTGCCAGCAGCTTGGCGGGGGGGCCTCGGGAGCAGTACTTC. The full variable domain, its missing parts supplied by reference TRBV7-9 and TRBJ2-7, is DTGVSQNPRHKITKRGQNVTFRCDPISEHNRLYWYRQTLGQGPEFLTYFQNEAQLEKSRLLSDRFSAERPKGSFSTLEIQRTEQGDSAMYLCASSLAGGPREQYFGPGTRLTVT.

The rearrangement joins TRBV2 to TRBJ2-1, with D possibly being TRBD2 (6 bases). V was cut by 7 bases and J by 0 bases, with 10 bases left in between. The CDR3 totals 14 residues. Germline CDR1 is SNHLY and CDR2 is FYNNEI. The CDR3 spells CASKLGGSYNEQFF. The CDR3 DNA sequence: TGTGCCAGCAAGCTGGGGGGCTCCTACAATGAGCAGTTCTTC.

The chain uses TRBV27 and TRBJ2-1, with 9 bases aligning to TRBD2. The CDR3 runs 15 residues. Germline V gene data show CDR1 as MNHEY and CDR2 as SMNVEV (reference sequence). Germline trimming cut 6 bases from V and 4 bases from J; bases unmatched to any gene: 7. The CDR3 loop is CASRAGGSLYNEQFF. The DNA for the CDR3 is TGTGCCAGCAGGGCGGGGGGGAGCCTTTACAATGAGCAGTTCTTC.

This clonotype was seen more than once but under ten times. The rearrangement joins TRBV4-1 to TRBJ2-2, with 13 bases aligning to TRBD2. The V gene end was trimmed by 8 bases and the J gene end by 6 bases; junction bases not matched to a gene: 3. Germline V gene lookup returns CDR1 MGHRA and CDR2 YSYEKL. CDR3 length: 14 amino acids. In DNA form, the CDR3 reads TGCGCCAGCCAACTAGCGGGGGGGTCCGGGGAGCTGTTTTTT. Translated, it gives CASQLAGGSGELFF.

The CDR3 protein is CASSENWNTDTQYF. CDR3 coding DNA: TGTGCCAGCAGTGAAAACTGGAACACAGATACGCAGTATTTT. The chain recombines TRBV6-4 with TRBJ2-3; D gene uncertain. Germline V gives CDR1 MRHNA, CDR2 SNTAGT. Trimming cost V 3 bases and J 2 bases, with 9 bases left between them. The CDR3 runs to 14 residues.

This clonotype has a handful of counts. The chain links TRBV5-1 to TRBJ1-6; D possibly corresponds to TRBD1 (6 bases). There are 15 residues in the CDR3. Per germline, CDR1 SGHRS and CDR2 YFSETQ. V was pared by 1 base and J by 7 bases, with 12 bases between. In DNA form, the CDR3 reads TGCGCCAGCAGCTTGCGGCCGGGGGCAAATTCACCCCTCCACTTT. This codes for CASSLRPGANSPLHF.

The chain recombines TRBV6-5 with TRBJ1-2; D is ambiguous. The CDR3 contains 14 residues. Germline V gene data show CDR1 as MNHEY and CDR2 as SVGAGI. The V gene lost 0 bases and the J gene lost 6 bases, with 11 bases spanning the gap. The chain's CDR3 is CASSYSSAGNGYTF. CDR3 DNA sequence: TGTGCCAGCAGTTACTCGTCGGCTGGGAATGGCTACACCTTC.

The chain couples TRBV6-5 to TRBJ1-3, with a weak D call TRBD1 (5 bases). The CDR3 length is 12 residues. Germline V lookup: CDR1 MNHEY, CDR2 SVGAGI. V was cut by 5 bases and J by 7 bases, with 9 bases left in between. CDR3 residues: CASSQGRNTIYF. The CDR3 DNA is TGTGCCAGCAGTCAGGGAAGGAACACCATATATTTT.

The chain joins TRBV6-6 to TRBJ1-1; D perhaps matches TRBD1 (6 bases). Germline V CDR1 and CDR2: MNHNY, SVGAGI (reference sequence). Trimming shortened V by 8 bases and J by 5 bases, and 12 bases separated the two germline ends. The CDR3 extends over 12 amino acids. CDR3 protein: CASELGGTEAFF. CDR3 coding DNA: TGTGCCAGCGAGTTAGGGGGAACTGAAGCTTTCTTT.

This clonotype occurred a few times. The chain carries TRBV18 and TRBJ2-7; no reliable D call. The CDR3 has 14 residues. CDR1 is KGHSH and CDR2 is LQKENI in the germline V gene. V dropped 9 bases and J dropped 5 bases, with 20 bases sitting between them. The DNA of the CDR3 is TGTGCCAGTCGAGCACCGTTGAAGTCGCACGAGCAGTACTTC. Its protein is CASRAPLKSHEQYF.

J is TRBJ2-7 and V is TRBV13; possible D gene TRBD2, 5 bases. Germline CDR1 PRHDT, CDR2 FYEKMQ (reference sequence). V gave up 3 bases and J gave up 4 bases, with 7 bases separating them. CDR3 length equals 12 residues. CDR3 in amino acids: CASSLEAYEQYF. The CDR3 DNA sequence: TGTGCCAGCAGCTTGGAGGCTTACGAGCAGTACTTC.

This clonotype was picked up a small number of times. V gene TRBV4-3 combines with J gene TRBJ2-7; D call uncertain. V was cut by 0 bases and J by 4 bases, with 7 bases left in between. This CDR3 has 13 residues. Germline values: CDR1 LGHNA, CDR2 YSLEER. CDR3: CASSQDGPYEQYF. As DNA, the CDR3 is TGCGCCAGCAGCCAAGACGGTCCGTACGAGCAGTACTTC.

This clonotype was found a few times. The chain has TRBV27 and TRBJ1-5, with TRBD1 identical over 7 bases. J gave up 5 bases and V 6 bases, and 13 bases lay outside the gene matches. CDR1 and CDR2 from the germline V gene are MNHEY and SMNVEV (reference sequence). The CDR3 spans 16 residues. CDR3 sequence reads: CASSLNADRSHQPQHF. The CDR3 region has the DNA TGTGCCAGCAGCCTAAACGCGGACAGGTCGCATCAGCCCCAGCATTTT.

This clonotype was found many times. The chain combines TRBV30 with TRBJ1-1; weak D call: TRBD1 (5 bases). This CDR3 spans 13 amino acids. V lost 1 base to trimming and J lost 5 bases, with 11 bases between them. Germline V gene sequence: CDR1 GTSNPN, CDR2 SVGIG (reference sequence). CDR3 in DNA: TGTGCCTGGAGTGCCGGGACGCGGACTGAAGCTTTCTTT. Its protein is CAWSAGTRTEAFF.

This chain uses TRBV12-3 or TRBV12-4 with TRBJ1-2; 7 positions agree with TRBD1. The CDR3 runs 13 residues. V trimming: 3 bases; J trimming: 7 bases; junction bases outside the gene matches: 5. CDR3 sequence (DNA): TGTGCCAGCAGTTTGACAGGGAGTCGTGGCTACACCTTC. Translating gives CASSLTGSRGYTF.

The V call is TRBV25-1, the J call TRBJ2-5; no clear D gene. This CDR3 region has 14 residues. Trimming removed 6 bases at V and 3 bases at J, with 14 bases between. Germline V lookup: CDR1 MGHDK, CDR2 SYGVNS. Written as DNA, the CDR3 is TGTGCCAGCAGCCCCTGGCTGGCAGAAGAGACCCAGTACTTC. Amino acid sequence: CASSPWLAEETQYF.

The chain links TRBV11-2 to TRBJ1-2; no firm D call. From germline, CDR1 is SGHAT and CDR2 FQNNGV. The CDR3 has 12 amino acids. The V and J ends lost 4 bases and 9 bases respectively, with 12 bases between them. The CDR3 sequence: CASSSTERSYTF. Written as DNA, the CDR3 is TGTGCCAGCAGCTCTACAGAAAGGAGCTACACCTTC.